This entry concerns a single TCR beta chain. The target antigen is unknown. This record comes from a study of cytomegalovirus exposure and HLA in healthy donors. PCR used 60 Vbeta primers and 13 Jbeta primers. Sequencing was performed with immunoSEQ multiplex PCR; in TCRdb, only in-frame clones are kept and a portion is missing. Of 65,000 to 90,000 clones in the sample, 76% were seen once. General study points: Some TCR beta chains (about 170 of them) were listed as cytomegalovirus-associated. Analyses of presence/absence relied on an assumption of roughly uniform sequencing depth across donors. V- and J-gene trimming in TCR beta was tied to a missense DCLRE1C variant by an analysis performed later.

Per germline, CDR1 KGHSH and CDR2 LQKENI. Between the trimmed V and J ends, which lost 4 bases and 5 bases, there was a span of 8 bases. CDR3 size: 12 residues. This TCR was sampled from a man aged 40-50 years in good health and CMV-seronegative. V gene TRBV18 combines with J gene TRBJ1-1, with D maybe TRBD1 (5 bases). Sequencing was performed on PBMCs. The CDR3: CASSQGITEAFF. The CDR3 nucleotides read TGTGCCAGCTCACAGGGGATAACTGAAGCTTTCTTT.